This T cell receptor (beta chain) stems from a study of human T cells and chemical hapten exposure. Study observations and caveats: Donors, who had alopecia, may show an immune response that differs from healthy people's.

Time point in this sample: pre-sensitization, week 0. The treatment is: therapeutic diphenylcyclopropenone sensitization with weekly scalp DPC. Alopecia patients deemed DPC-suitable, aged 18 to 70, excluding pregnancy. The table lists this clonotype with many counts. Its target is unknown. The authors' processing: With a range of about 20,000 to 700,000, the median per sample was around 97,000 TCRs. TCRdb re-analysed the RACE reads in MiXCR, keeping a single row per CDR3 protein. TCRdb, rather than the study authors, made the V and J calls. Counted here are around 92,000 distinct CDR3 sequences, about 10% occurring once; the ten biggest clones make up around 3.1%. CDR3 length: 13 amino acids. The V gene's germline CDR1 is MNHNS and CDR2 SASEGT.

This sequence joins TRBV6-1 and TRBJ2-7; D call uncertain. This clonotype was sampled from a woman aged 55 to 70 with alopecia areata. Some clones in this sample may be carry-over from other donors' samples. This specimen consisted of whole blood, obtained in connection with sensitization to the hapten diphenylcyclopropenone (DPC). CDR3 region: CAVDRSTPYEQYF. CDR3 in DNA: TGTGCGGTGGACCGATCAACACCCTACGAGCAGTACTTC.